The rows below give T cell receptor beta chains drawn from one sample of a study of CD8+CD57+ T cells in acquired aplastic anemia. TCRdb used MiXCR to reprocess the reads, holding one entry per CDR3 protein. The sample includes around 170,000 distinct CDR3 sequences, 40% to 55% of them seen just once. Sequenced: sorted CD4+, CD8+, or CD8+CD57+ T cells (not recorded which) from PBMCs. The receptors come from a human donor with aplastic anemia. The CDR3 runs from the conserved cysteine through the conserved F or W. Fields, in order: D gene, J gene, clone size, V gene, CDR3 protein, CDR3 DNA. D genes are given only for firm matches. Size values are once, few and many counts, or a class for expanded clones, and some rows have none.

>NA|TRBJ2-5|many|TRBV7-2
CASSPGSGETQYF
TGTGCCAGCAGTCCAGGGAGCGGAGAGACCCAGTACTTC
>NA|TRBJ2-5|many|TRBV9
CASSPRGFQETQYF
TGTGCCAGCAGCCCAAGGGGGTTCCAAGAGACCCAGTACTTC
>TRBD1|TRBJ2-7|many|TRBV11-3
CASSPGQGAGEQYF
TGTGCCAGCAGCCCCGGGCAGGGGGCGGGGGAGCAGTACTTC
>TRBD1|TRBJ1-3|NA|TRBV10-2
CASSRQGSTGNTIYF
TGCGCCAGCAGTAGACAGGGGTCCACTGGAAACACCATATATTTT
>TRBD1|TRBJ1-1|many|TRBV20-1
CSVGQGTLNTEAFF
TGCAGTGTCGGACAGGGGACTTTGAACACTGAAGCTTTCTTT
>TRBD1|TRBJ2-5|many|TRBV29-1
CSVEGDREDQETQYF
TGCAGCGTTGAAGGGGACAGGGAGGATCAAGAGACCCAGTACTTC
>NA|TRBJ1-5|NA|TRBV19
CASSSQGRGNQPQHF
TGTGCCAGTAGTAGCCAGGGTAGGGGTAATCAGCCCCAGCATTTT
>NA|TRBJ2-5|NA|TRBV29-1
CSVELRGLETQYF
TGCAGCGTTGAATTAAGGGGCTTGGAGACCCAGTACTTC
>NA|TRBJ2-5|NA|TRBV20-1
CSASRPQETQYF
TGCAGTGCTAGTAGGCCGCAAGAGACCCAGTACTTC
>NA|TRBJ1-1|NA|TRBV10-3
CAISERDGNTEAFF
TGTGCCATCAGTGAGAGAGACGGGAACACTGAAGCTTTCTTT
>TRBD1|TRBJ1-2|NA|TRBV10-3
CAISDPGQGAYGYTF
TGTGCCATCAGTGACCCCGGACAGGGGGCTTATGGCTACACCTTC
>TRBD1|TRBJ2-4|many|TRBV2
CASSVDSGTGGLQYF
TGTGCCAGCAGTGTCGACAGTGGGACAGGGGGCCTTCAGTACTTC
>TRBD1|TRBJ2-7|NA|TRBV7-7
CASSLDRGDEQYF
TGTGCTAGCAGCTTAGACAGGGGAGACGAGCAGTACTTC
>NA|TRBJ2-3|NA|TRBV4-2
CASSQGLPSSTDTQYF
TGTGCCAGCAGCCAAGGACTTCCGTCTAGCACAGATACGCAGTATTTT
>NA|TRBJ2-5|NA|TRBV9
CASSLPSEGLQETQYF
TGTGCCAGCAGCCTACCCAGCGAGGGCCTACAAGAGACCCAGTACTTC
>NA|TRBJ1-1|many|TRBV12-3/TRBV12-4
CASTDASSTEAFF
TGTGCCAGCACTGACGCCTCGTCCACTGAAGCTTTCTTT
>NA|TRBJ1-2|many|TRBV12-3/TRBV12-4
CASSIRANYGYTF
TGTGCCAGCAGTATCAGAGCTAACTATGGCTACACCTTC
>NA|TRBJ2-5|NA|TRBV20-1
CSANEGQETQYF
TGCAGTGCTAACGAGGGGCAGGAGACCCAGTACTTC
>TRBD2|TRBJ2-2|few|TRBV4-3
CASSHGGLAGTGELFF
TGCGCCAGCAGCCACGGGGGACTAGCGGGCACCGGGGAGCTGTTTTTT
>NA|TRBJ1-2|NA|TRBV25-1
CASSEGVETFSF
TGTGCCAGCAGTGAGGGGGTGGAGACTTTTTCCTTC
>NA|TRBJ2-3|once|TRBV20-1
CSASGASVLTDTQYF
TGCAGTGCTAGTGGGGCTAGCGTACTCACAGATACGCAGTATTTT
>TRBD1|TRBJ1-5|many|TRBV19
CASRHRGGVQPQHF
TGTGCCAGTCGCCACAGGGGGGGGGTTCAGCCCCAGCATTTT
>NA|TRBJ1-4|many|TRBV16
CASSQSARTGEKLFF
TGTGCCAGCAGCCAATCGGCTCGGACTGGAGAAAAACTGTTTTTT
>NA|TRBJ2-3|many|TRBV9
CASSAKTGDTDTQYF
TGTGCCAGCAGCGCGAAGACAGGAGACACAGATACGCAGTATTTT
>NA|TRBJ1-3|NA|TRBV19
CASRSGKGSGNTIYF
TGTGCCAGTAGGTCAGGGAAGGGCTCTGGAAACACCATATATTTT
>TRBD1|TRBJ2-7|many|TRBV6-1
CASSPGTGNYEQYF
TGTGCCAGCAGTCCCGGGACAGGTAACTACGAGCAGTACTTC
>TRBD2|TRBJ2-1|many|TRBV14
CASSLRLAGSYNEQFF
TGTGCCAGCAGCCTACGACTAGCGGGCTCCTACAATGAGCAGTTCTTC
>TRBD1|TRBJ2-1|few|TRBV6-2/TRBV6-3
CAPWKVRQGAHNEQFF
TGTGCCCCCTGGAAGGTACGACAGGGGGCCCATAATGAGCAGTTCTTC
>NA|TRBJ2-2|many|TRBV7-3
CASSRSGAETGELFF
TGTGCCAGCAGCCGGTCAGGGGCGGAAACCGGGGAGCTGTTTTTT
>NA|TRBJ1-3|many|TRBV7-9
CASSLTGNTIYF
TGTGCCAGCAGCTTAACGGGAAACACCATATATTTT
>NA|TRBJ1-1|NA|TRBV2
CASSRMGGTEAFF
TGTGCCAGCAGCCGAATGGGGGGAACTGAAGCTTTCTTT
>NA|TRBJ2-3|NA|TRBV10-1
CASSGRVFPDTQYF
TGCGCCAGCAGTGGACGGGTCTTCCCAGATACGCAGTATTTT
>NA|TRBJ1-3|NA|TRBV9
CASESSGNTIYF
TGTGCCAGTGAATCCTCTGGAAACACCATATATTTT
>TRBD2|TRBJ2-1|many|TRBV9
CASSVGTSGFNEQFF
TGTGCCAGCAGCGTAGGGACTAGCGGCTTCAATGAGCAGTTCTTC
>TRBD1|TRBJ2-7|many|TRBV2
CASKGQGVDEQYF
TGTGCCAGCAAGGGACAGGGTGTCGACGAGCAGTACTTC
>NA|TRBJ1-1|NA|TRBV30
CAWNQIHEAFF
TGTGCCTGGAATCAGATCCATGAAGCTTTCTTT